Below are 32 T cell receptor beta chains sequenced from a single sample in a study of T cells after yellow fever vaccination. TCRdb reprocessed the 5' RACE reads with MiXCR, giving one entry per CDR3 protein. Of around 180,000 distinct CDR3 sequences listed, 5.5% to 8% are singletons. Here the sequenced sample was CD4+ T cells sorted from PBMCs, taken on the day of the first yellow fever vaccination. All receptors come from a man aged 18 to 30 who received the YFV17D yellow fever vaccine.

This clonotype was counted between two and nine times. The chain carries TRBV5-6 and TRBJ2-1, with 9 bases that match TRBD2. Germline V CDR1 and CDR2: SGHDT, YYEEEE. Trimming cost V 4 bases and J 3 bases; bases outside gene matches: 11. The CDR3 has 17 amino acids. CDR3 residues: CASSRSRGGVDYNEQFF. The CDR3 nucleotides are TGTGCCAGCAGCCGTTCGCGGGGGGGCGTCGACTACAATGAGCAGTTCTTC.

The CDR3 loop is CASSHRGSDIEAFF. CDR3 nucleotides: TGTGCCAGCAGTCACAGGGGATCGGACATTGAAGCTTTCTTT. V gene TRBV12-3 or TRBV12-4 combines with J gene TRBJ1-1; 7 nucleotides match TRBD1. Trimming took 5 bases from V and 7 from J; bases not matched to a gene: 10. The CDR3 spans 14 residues.

This clonotype was recorded at least ten times. The CDR3 loop reads CASRPLSVPANEQYF. In DNA form, the CDR3 reads TGTGCCAGCAGACCCCTGAGCGTACCAGCCAACGAGCAGTACTTC. The V gene is TRBV6-1, the J gene TRBJ2-7; D ambiguous. V was shortened by 6 bases and J by 5 bases, with 20 bases between the two germline ends. The CDR3 is made up of 15 amino acids. Germline values: CDR1 MNHNS, CDR2 SASEGT.

The chain couples TRBV20-1 to TRBJ2-1; D might be TRBD1 or TRBD2, each matching 6 bases. Germline values: CDR1 DFQATT, CDR2 SNEGSKA (reference sequence). Trimming took off 1 base at V and 0 bases at J, with 13 bases between the two ends. The CDR3 is 16 amino acids. The CDR3 sequence: CSARGTGASSYNEQFF. The CDR3 region has the DNA TGCAGTGCTAGAGGCACGGGGGCGAGCTCCTACAATGAGCAGTTCTTC.

This clonotype has ten or more counts. CDR3 in DNA: TGTGCCAGCAGCTTAACGGGGGGATACACTGAAGCTTTCTTT. Its translation: CASSLTGGYTEAFF. V gene TRBV7-3 combines with J gene TRBJ1-1; tentatively, D is TRBD1 (5 bases). CDR1 and CDR2 (germline): SGHTA, FQGTGA. This CDR3 region has 14 residues. V was trimmed by 0 bases and J by 3 bases, leaving 8 bases between them.

This clonotype was seen ten or more times. The chain couples TRBV29-1 to TRBJ2-5; tentative D call: TRBD1 (5 bases). Germline CDR1 reads SQVTM; CDR2 reads ANQGSEA. The V and J ends lost 6 bases and 2 bases respectively, with 16 bases between them. CDR3 length: 14 residues. The CDR3 is CSVTDTGLQETQYF. For the CDR3, the DNA is TGCAGCGTAACCGACACAGGTTTACAAGAGACCCAGTACTTC.

The rearrangement links TRBV2 to TRBJ2-2, with 8 bases fitting TRBD2. CDR3 length equals 16 residues. Germline trimming cut 5 bases from V and 2 bases from J; bases unmatched to any gene: 7. The germline V gene encodes CDR1 SNHLY and CDR2 FYNNEI. The CDR3 is CASSSSGGANTGELFF. In DNA, the CDR3 is TGTGCCAGCAGTTCATCGGGGGGGGCAAACACCGGGGAGCTGTTTTTT.

This clonotype appeared many times. The genes are TRBV7-9 and TRBJ2-3, with D possibly TRBD2 on 6 matching bases. CDR1 and CDR2 from the germline V gene are SEHNR and FQNEAQ (reference sequence). The CDR3 runs to 15 residues. V gave up 4 bases and J gave up 0 bases, with 11 bases separating them. The CDR3 DNA reads as TGTGCCAGCAGCTCATTAGCGGAGAGCACAGATACGCAGTATTTT. Translation: CASSSLAESTDTQYF.

The sample holds many counts of this clonotype. The gene calls are TRBV7-2 and TRBJ1-1; 9 positions agree with TRBD1. This CDR3 is 14 amino acids long. Trimming at V came to 5 bases and at J to 7 bases, leaving 8 bases not matched to a gene. CDR1 SGHTA and CDR2 FQGNSA come from the germline V gene. The CDR3 nucleotides read TGTGCCAGCAGCACCAGACAGGGGGAGGTTGAAGCTTTCTTT. This encodes CASSTRQGEVEAFF.

CDR3 DNA: TGTGCCAGCAGCCCCGACAGCGTCAAGATGAACACTGAAGCTTTCTTT. This sequence encodes CASSPDSVKMNTEAFF. The chain employs TRBV3-1 and TRBJ1-1; maybe TRBD1 (5 bases). The CDR3 sequence is 16 residues long. Deletions cut 4 bases from V and 0 bases from J, with 15 bases between. CDR1 and CDR2 (germline): LGHDT, YNNKEL (reference sequence). The full variable domain, with the rest looked up from reference TRBV3-1 and TRBJ1-1, is DTAVSQTPKYLVTQMGNDKSIKCEQNLGHDTMYWYKQDSKKFLKIMFSYNNKELIINETVPNRFSPKSPDKAHLNLHINSLELGDSAVYFCASSPDSVKMNTEAFFGQGTRLTVV.

This clonotype was picked up many times. The V and J genes are TRBV10-1 and TRBJ2-1, with a weak D call TRBD1 (5 bases). Trimming removed 6 bases at V and 10 bases at J, with 16 bases between. This CDR3 spans 13 amino acids. Per the germline V gene, CDR1 is WNHNN and CDR2 is SYGVQD (reference sequence). CDR3 sequence reads: CASSAAGNGEQFF. CDR3 DNA: TGCGCCAGCAGCGCCGCAGGGAACGGCGAGCAGTTCTTC.

This clonotype was recorded many times. The chain has TRBV28 and TRBJ1-1; 7 bases fit TRBD1. The V gene's germline CDR1 is MDHEN and CDR2 SYDVKM. Unmatched junction bases numbered 9, after V lost 7 bases and J lost 1 base. The CDR3 is 15 amino acids. The DNA of the CDR3 is TGTGCCAGCACCCCGGCAGGGGGAGGGAACACTGAAGCTTTCTTT. Protein product: CASTPAGGGNTEAFF.

This clonotype was recorded many times. This chain connects TRBV6-2 or TRBV6-3 to TRBJ2-7, with D possibly TRBD2 on 6 matching bases. Germline CDR1 and CDR2: MNHEY and SVGEGT. The V gene lost 6 bases and the J gene lost 0 bases, with 21 bases spanning the gap. CDR3 size: 17 residues. The CDR3 nucleotides read TGTGCCAGCAGATCCGACTCCGGGACTTGGATCTCCTACGAGCAGTACTTC. Its protein product is CASRSDSGTWISYEQYF.

The chain has TRBV5-6 and TRBJ1-1; possible D gene TRBD1, 5 bases. V dropped 0 bases and J dropped 10 bases, with 10 bases sitting between them. Germline CDR1 SGHDT, CDR2 YYEEEE. The CDR3 totals 12 residues. CDR3 region: CASSLGGTIAFF. The CDR3 DNA reads TGTGCCAGCAGCTTGGGGGGGACGATAGCTTTCTTT.

This clonotype occurred many times. This chain uses TRBV7-2 with TRBJ2-5; a weak D match, TRBD2 (5 bases). Germline V lookup: CDR1 SGHTA, CDR2 FQGNSA. V was shortened by 6 bases and J by 8 bases, with 10 bases between the two germline ends. The CDR3 contains 11 residues. DNA for the CDR3: TGTGCCAGCAGTCCCAGCGGAACCCAGTACTTC. This gives the protein CASSPSGTQYF.

The chain uses TRBV7-3 and TRBJ2-5; D perhaps matches TRBD2 (6 bases). Per the germline V gene, CDR1 is SGHTA and CDR2 is FQGTGA. CDR3 size: 14 residues. The ends were cut back, 3 bases at V and 2 bases at J, with 10 bases in the middle. The DNA of the CDR3 is TGTGCCAGCAGCTTGGGAGGAAAACAAGAGACCCAGTACTTC. It yields the protein CASSLGGKQETQYF.

This clonotype turned up a few times. This chain uses TRBV7-9 with TRBJ2-3; no clear D. This CDR3 spans 14 amino acids. V shed 2 bases and J shed 8 bases, with 14 bases lying between them. CDR1 and CDR2 from the germline V gene are SEHNR and FQNEAQ (reference sequence). The CDR3 sequence is CASSLQGFAGTQYF. CDR3 in DNA: TGTGCCAGCAGCTTACAAGGATTTGCCGGTACGCAGTATTTT.

The rearrangement links TRBV15 to TRBJ2-3, with D unresolved. Germline CDR1 is LNHNV and CDR2 is YYDKDF (reference sequence). Trimming cost V 1 base and J 0 bases, with 11 bases left between them. The CDR3 contains 16 residues. The CDR3 DNA sequence: TGTGCCACCAGCAGAGTGCCCGGCGCTAGCACAGATACGCAGTATTTT. Its protein product is CATSRVPGASTDTQYF.

This clonotype occurred many times. The chain combines TRBV11-3 with TRBJ2-1, with D unresolved. Germline lookup yields CDR1 SGHNT and CDR2 YENEEA. V lost 5 bases and J lost 6, with 11 bases in between. The CDR3 sequence is 13 residues long. The CDR3 DNA is TGTGCCAGCAGCACGGCTGAGTTCAATGAGCAGTTCTTC. This gives the protein CASSTAEFNEQFF.

This clonotype was recorded many times. V and J are TRBV12-3 or TRBV12-4 and TRBJ1-1, with a weak D call TRBD1 (5 bases). The CDR3 loop spans 14 amino acids. Trimming cost V 3 bases and J 1 base, with 9 bases left between them. CDR3 loop: CASSLAGSNTEAFF. CDR3 sequence (DNA): TGTGCCAGCAGTTTGGCAGGGTCGAACACTGAAGCTTTCTTT.

This clonotype was counted many times. This rearrangement joins TRBV5-1 to TRBJ1-1; 8 bases align to TRBD1. This CDR3 contains 16 residues. V was clipped by 4 bases and J by 1 base; unmatched bases: 9. From germline, CDR1 is SGHRS and CDR2 YFSETQ. The CDR3 sequence: CASSGGQALPNTEAFF. The CDR3 bases are TGCGCCAGCAGCGGGGGACAGGCTCTTCCGAACACTGAAGCTTTCTTT.

As concerns this clonotype: This could be a read error, since a much larger clone is one nucleotide away. The genes are TRBV29-1 and TRBJ1-5, with D possibly matching TRBD1 (6 bases). V was clipped by 7 bases and J by 7 bases, with 14 bases between them. CDR1 is SQVTM and CDR2 is ANQGSEA in the germline V gene. The CDR3 is 12 amino acids. CDR3 in DNA: TGCAGCGGGGGGGACACCAAGCAGCCCCAGCATTTT. Protein: CSGGDTKQPQHF.

This clonotype was picked up many times. The gene calls are TRBV7-2 and TRBJ2-4, with 9 nucleotides matching TRBD1. Germline V gives CDR1 SGHTA, CDR2 FQGNSA. The CDR3 totals 16 residues. The V and J ends lost 5 bases and 1 base, in that order; junction bases with no gene match: 6. CDR3 sequence: CASSPGQGSAKNIQYF. In DNA, the CDR3 is TGTGCCAGCAGCCCGGGACAGGGATCTGCCAAAAACATTCAGTACTTC.

The rearrangement links TRBV7-2 to TRBJ2-3; D is undetermined. The germline gives CDR1 SGHTA, CDR2 FQGNSA. This CDR3 comprises 12 residues. Trimming removed 3 bases at V and 5 bases at J, with 6 bases between. The CDR3 DNA reads as TGTGCCAGCAGCTTGGATCAAGATACGCAGTATTTT. It codes for CASSLDQDTQYF.

This clonotype was detected only a few times. The chain recombines TRBV5-4 with TRBJ2-7; D gene unclear. This CDR3 has 14 residues. Looked up from germline, CDR1 is SGHNT and CDR2 is YYREEE (reference sequence). V lost 6 bases and J 2 bases, leaving 15 bases between the germline ends. CDR3 residues: CASMQKDQTYEQYF. In nucleotides, the CDR3 is TGTGCCAGCATGCAAAAGGACCAAACCTACGAGCAGTACTTC. The whole variable domain, remainder taken from reference TRBV5-4 and TRBJ2-7, is ETGVTQSPTHLIKTRGQQVTLRCSSQSGHNTVSWYQQALGQGPQFIFQYYREEENGRGNFPPRFSGLQFPNYSSELNVNALELDDSALYLCASMQKDQTYEQYFGPGTRLTVT.

The CDR3 sequence: CASSSAQEQFF. CDR3 sequence (DNA): TGTGCCAGCTCCTCAGCCCAGGAGCAGTTCTTC. The V call is TRBV2, the J call TRBJ2-1; D is uncertain. V was clipped by 8 bases and J by 10 bases, with 12 bases between them. Looked up from germline, CDR1 is SNHLY and CDR2 is FYNNEI. The CDR3 is 11 residues long.

This clonotype occurred a few times. The chain uses TRBV5-1 and TRBJ2-5; 10 bases map to TRBD2. This CDR3 spans 17 amino acids. Germline trimming cut 4 bases from V and 0 bases from J; bases unmatched to any gene: 9. CDR1 is SGHRS, CDR2 YFSETQ, per germline. The CDR3 region is CASSPGSGGSYQETQYF. CDR3 sequence (DNA): TGCGCCAGCAGCCCCGGTAGCGGGGGGTCGTACCAAGAGACCCAGTACTTC.

The chain recombines TRBV9 with TRBJ2-5, with a weak D call TRBD1 (6 bases). CDR3 length: 13 residues. Trimming pared 3 bases from V and 5 bases from J, leaving 11 bases between. Per the germline V gene, CDR1 is SGDLS and CDR2 is YYNGEE. This CDR3 reads CASSAQGRETQYF. Here the CDR3 DNA reads TGTGCCAGCAGCGCACAGGGTCGGGAGACCCAGTACTTC.

This clonotype showed up many times. The chain is built from TRBV7-2 and TRBJ1-5; a weak D match, TRBD1 (5 bases). Germline V gene data show CDR1 as SGHTA and CDR2 as FQGNSA. CDR3 length equals 14 residues. Trimming pared 3 bases from V and 7 bases from J, leaving 13 bases between. The CDR3 region is CASSFEGIKQPQHF. CDR3 coding DNA: TGTGCCAGCAGCTTTGAGGGGATTAAGCAGCCCCAGCATTTT.

This clonotype was picked up many times. This CDR3 is CASSSGAHGYTF. The CDR3 region has the DNA TGTGCCAGCAGTTCCGGGGCCCACGGCTACACCTTC. The V and J genes are TRBV28 and TRBJ1-2, with TRBD1 as a possible D gene (5 bases). The CDR3 extends over 12 amino acids. CDR1 MDHEN and CDR2 SYDVKM come from the germline V gene. V dropped 4 bases and J dropped 8 bases, with 11 bases sitting between them.

There are many counts of this clonotype. The chain recombines TRBV7-3 with TRBJ2-1; D tentatively fits TRBD1 or TRBD2 (5 bases each). The V gene lost 0 bases and the J gene lost 6 bases, with 9 bases spanning the gap. Germline V gives CDR1 SGHTA, CDR2 FQGTGA. This CDR3 has 14 residues. The chain's CDR3 is CASSLTGTSNEQFF. CDR3 sequence (DNA): TGTGCCAGCAGCTTAACTGGGACGAGCAATGAGCAGTTCTTC.

This clonotype was counted many times. The chain couples TRBV7-3 to TRBJ1-1, with no clear D. There are 13 residues in the CDR3. Trimming stripped 3 bases from V and 1 base from J, with 6 bases between. Germline V gives CDR1 SGHTA, CDR2 FQGTGA. The CDR3 protein is CASSFSTNTEAFF. The DNA of the CDR3 is TGTGCCAGCAGCTTCTCGACGAACACTGAAGCTTTCTTT.